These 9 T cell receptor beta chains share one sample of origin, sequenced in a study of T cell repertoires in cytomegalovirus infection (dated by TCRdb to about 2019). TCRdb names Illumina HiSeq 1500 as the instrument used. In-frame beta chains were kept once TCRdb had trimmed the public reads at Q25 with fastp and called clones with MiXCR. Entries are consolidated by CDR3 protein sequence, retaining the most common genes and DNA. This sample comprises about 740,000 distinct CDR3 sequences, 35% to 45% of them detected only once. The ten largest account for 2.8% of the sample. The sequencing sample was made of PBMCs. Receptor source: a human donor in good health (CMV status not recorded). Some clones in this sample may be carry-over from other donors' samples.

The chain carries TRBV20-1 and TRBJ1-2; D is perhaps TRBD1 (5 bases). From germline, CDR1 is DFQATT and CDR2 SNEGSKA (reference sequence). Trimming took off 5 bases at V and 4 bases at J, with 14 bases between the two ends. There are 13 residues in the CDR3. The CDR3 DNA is TGCAGTGCTGACCAACAGGCGGGCTATGGCTACACCTTC. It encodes CSADQQAGYGYTF.

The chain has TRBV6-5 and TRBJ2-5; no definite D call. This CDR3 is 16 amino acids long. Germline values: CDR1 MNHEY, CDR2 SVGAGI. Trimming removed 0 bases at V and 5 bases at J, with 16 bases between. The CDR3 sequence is CASSYSYPGVGETQYF. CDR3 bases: TGTGCCAGCAGTTACTCCTACCCAGGAGTTGGGGAGACCCAGTACTTC.

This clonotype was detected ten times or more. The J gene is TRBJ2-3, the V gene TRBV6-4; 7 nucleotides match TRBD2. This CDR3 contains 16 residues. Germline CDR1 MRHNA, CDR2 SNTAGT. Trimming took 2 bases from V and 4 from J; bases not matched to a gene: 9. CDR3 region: CASSDGRGGAADTQYF. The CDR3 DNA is TGTGCCAGCAGTGACGGCCGCGGGGGAGCTGCAGATACGCAGTATTTT.

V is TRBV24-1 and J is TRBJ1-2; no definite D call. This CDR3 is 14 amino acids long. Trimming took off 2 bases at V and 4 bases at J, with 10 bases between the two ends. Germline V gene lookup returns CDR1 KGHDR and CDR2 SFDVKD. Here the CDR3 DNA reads TGTGCCACCAGTGATTCCGGACGTCCCTATGGCTACACCTTC. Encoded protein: CATSDSGRPYGYTF.

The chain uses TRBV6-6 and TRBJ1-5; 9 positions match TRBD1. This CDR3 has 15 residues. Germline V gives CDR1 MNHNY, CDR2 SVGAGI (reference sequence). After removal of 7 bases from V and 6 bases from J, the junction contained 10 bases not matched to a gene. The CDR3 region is CASTLDRGYGQPQHF. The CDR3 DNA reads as TGTGCCAGCACACTGGACAGGGGTTATGGTCAGCCCCAGCATTTT.

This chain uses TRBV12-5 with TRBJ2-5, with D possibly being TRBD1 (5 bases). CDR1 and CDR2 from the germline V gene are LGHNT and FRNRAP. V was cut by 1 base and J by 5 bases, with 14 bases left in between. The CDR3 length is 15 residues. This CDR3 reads CASGLGTTDRETQYF. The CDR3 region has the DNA TGTGCTAGTGGTTTGGGCACGACAGATCGGGAGACCCAGTACTTC.

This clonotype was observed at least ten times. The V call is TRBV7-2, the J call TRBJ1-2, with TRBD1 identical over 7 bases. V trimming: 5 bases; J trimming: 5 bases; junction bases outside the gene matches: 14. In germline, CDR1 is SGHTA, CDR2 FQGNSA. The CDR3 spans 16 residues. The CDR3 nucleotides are TGTGCCAGCAGCCCCGCTTCAGGGGGGGTCCCGTATGGCTACACCTTC. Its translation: CASSPASGGVPYGYTF.

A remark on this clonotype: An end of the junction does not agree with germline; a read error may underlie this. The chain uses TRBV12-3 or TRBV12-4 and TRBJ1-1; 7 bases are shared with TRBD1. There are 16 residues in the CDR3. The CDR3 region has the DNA TGTGCCAGCAGCTTAGTCGGACCAGGGGGAAACACTGAAGCTTTCTTT. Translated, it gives CASSLVGPGGNTEAFF.

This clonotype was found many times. This CDR3 reads CASSSGSRGAAARNQPQHF. Written as DNA, the CDR3 is TGTGCCAGCAGCTCGGGGTCTAGGGGCGCGGCCGCTAGGAATCAGCCCCAGCATTTT. The chain carries TRBV7-2 and TRBJ1-5; D possibly corresponds to TRBD1 (5 bases). Germline CDR1 SGHTA, CDR2 FQGNSA. The V end lost 4 bases, the J end lost 4 bases, and 26 bases lay between the germline ends. There are 19 residues in the CDR3.